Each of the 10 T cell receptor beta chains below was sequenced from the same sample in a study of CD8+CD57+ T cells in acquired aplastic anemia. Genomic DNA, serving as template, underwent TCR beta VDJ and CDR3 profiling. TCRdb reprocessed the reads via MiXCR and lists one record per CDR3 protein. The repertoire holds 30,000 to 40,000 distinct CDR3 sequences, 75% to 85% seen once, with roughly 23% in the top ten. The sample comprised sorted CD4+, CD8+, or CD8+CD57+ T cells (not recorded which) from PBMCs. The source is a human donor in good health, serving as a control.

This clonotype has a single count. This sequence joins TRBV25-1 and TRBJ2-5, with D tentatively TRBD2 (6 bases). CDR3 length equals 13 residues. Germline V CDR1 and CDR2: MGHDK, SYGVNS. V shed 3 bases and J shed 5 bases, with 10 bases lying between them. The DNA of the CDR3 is TGTGCCAGCAGTGATGGAGGGAGGGAGACCCAGTACTTC. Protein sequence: CASSDGGRETQYF.

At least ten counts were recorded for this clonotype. DNA of the CDR3: TGTGCCAGCAGTGAGGCAAACGTCAATGAGCAGTTCTTC. Translated, it gives CASSEANVNEQFF. The chain is built from TRBV2 and TRBJ2-1, with D unresolved. This CDR3 comprises 13 residues. The germline gives CDR1 SNHLY, CDR2 FYNNEI. V was shortened by 3 bases and J by 6 bases, with 9 bases between the two germline ends.

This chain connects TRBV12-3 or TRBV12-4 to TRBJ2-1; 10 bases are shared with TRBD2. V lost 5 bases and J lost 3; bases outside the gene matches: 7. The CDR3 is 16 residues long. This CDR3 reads CASSTTGTSVYNEQFF. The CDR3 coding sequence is TGTGCCAGCAGTACCACCGGGACTAGCGTCTACAATGAGCAGTTCTTC.

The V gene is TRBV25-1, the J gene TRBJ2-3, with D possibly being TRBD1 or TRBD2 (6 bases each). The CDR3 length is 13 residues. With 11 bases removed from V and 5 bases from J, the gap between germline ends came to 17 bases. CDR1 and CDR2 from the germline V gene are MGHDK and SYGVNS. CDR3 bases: TGTGCCTCCCAGAGGGGGGCGGAAGATACGCAGTATTTT. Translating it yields CASQRGAEDTQYF.

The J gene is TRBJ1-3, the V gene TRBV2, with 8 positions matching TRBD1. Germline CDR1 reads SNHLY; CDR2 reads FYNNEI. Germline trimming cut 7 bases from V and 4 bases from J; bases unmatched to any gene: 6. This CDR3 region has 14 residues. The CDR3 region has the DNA TGTGCCAGCAATGGACAGGGTGGCGGAAACACCATATATTTT. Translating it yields CASNGQGGGNTIYF.

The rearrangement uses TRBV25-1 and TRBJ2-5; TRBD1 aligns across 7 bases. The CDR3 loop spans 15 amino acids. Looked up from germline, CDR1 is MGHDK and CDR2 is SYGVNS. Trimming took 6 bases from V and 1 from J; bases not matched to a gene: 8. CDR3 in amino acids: CASRWTGASQETQYF. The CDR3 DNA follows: TGTGCCAGCAGGTGGACAGGCGCCAGCCAAGAGACCCAGTACTTC.

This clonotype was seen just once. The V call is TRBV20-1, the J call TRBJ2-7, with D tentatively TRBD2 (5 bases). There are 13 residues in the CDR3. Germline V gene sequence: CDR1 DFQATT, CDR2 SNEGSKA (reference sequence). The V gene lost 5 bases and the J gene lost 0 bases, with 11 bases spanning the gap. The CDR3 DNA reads TGCAGTGCTCGGACTCCTAGCTCCTACGAGCAGTACTTC. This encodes CSARTPSSYEQYF.

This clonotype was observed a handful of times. In DNA, the CDR3 is TGTGCCAGCAGCTGGGGACTAGCGGGGGATGAGCAGTTCTTC. Protein: CASSWGLAGDEQFF. The chain combines TRBV11-2 with TRBJ2-1; TRBD2 matches 14 bases. CDR1 and CDR2 (germline): SGHAT, FQNNGV. The CDR3 spans 14 residues. The V gene end was trimmed by 4 bases and the J gene end by 8 bases; junction bases not matched to a gene: 1.

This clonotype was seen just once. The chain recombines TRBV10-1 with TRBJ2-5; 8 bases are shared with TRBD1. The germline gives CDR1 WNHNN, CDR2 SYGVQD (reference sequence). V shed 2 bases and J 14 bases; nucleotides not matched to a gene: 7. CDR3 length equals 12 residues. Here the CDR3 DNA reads TGCGCCAGCAGTGAGCAAGGGGGACAGGTCTACTTC. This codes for CASSEQGGQVYF.

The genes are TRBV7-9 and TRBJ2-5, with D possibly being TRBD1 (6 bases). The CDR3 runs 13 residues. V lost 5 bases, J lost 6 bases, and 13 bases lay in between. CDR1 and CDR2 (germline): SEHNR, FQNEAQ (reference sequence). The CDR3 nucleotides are TGTGCCAGCAGCCCCAGGGGCCCCCAGACCCAGTACTTC. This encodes CASSPRGPQTQYF.